These T cell receptor beta chains were read from a single sample in a study of coeliac disease. Method: immunoSEQ multiplex PCR; TCRdb's copy keeps in-frame clones and lacks some. The sample has about 1,700 clones, about three quarters seen once; the top ten hold around 10%. The sample was lymphocytes from the gut lamina propria. Receptor source: a human donor without celiac disease. Both conserved end residues are trimmed from each CDR3.

14 TRBV5-6 ASSSRGTGDPYGYT
13 TRBV5-6 ASSPEGSGANVLT
9 TRBV20-1 SAREREKLF
10 TRBV6-1 ASSEQNEKLF
13 TRBV9 ASSVASVESYEQF
12 TRBV19 ASRDASGGEKLF
13 TRBV7-9 ASSPPGQAYNEQF
13 TRBV6-5 ASSYAGANDEKLF
14 TRBV11-2 ASSLDGAYSGNTIY
12 TRBV27 ASSPVGFQETQY
17 TRBV5-4 ASSSPRETYPRRRKTQY
13 TRBV7-2 ASSHQRQGPYEQY
9 TRBV20-1 SARDTYEQY
14 TRBV28 ASSPMTSLKLGEQY
13 TRBV7-2 ASSSRDRDIYEQY
13 TRBV28 ASTKTSGRNNEQF
12 TRBV10-3 AISGTSADNEQF
14 TRBV11-3 ASSLDLAGGLNEQF
13 TRBV7-8 ASSLSGVSNQPQH
11 TRBV30 AWTKRGVETQY
13 TRBV21-1 ASSIQGDRSYGYT
12 TRBV19 ASKEGSGTGELF
13 TRBV9 ASSELAGFADTQY
10 TRBV10-3 AISESGTAQF
13 TRBV28 ASSSLTGPGGEQY
15 TRBV5-6 ASSLYQGAAGYREQF
10 TRBV7-9 ASSLSSDTQY
11 TRBV6-5 ASSLRQGAEAF
13 TRBV6-5 ASSPLAGLADTQY
9 TRBV6-1 AGTSSYGYT
11 TRBV10-3 AIRGLADNEQF
11 TRBV19 ASSPQGFDEQY
12 TRBV14 ASSQADRGRAAF
16 TRBV6-7 ASNSPWPGSGRNNEQF
14 TRBV7-6 ASSPLGAGGPGEQY
11 TRBV19 ASVPGQGTEAF
9 TRBV15 ATSRAGEQF
14 TRBV2 ASSEGRGASTDTQY
13 TRBV2 ASSESRDRSEKLF
12 TRBV27 ASRPGQVTYEQY
9 TRBV19 ASSNYHTQY
13 TRBV5-1 ASSRIAGEHYEQY
16 TRBV10-1 ASSASPRRAGANTEAF